The next 30 T cell receptor beta chains were all read from a single sample in a study of blood T cell repertoires in COVID-19. Sequencing used immunoSEQ multiplex PCR; TCRdb keeps in-frame clones, though not all of them. Here the sample spans 270,000 or so clones, more than 65% being singletons. The sample comprised peripheral blood. The receptors were sampled from a woman under 30 with acute or convalescent COVID-19.

The rearrangement joins TRBV19 to TRBJ2-1; D may be TRBD1 (5 bases). This CDR3 spans 15 amino acids. Trimming took 5 bases from V and 0 from J, leaving 11 bases between them. CDR1 is LNHDA and CDR2 is SQIVND in the germline V gene (reference sequence). The CDR3 here is CASSATVSSYNEQFF. The CDR3 DNA reads TGTGCCAGTAGTGCGACAGTCTCCTCCTACAATGAGCAGTTCTTC.

V is TRBV19 and J is TRBJ2-7; 7 nucleotides align to TRBD1. The CDR3 is 14 residues long. Trimming at V came to 5 bases and at J to 5 bases, leaving 9 bases not matched to a gene. Germline V gene data show CDR1 as LNHDA and CDR2 as SQIVND (reference sequence). CDR3 protein: CASSAQGFQHEQYF. CDR3 bases: TGTGCCAGTAGTGCACAGGGGTTTCAGCACGAGCAGTACTTC.

In this sample, this clone turned up a few times. V usage is TRBV28 and J usage is TRBJ2-7; 15 bases align to TRBD2. Germline values: CDR1 MDHEN, CDR2 SYDVKM. The CDR3 covers 16 residues. V lost 5 bases and J lost 5; bases outside the gene matches: 7. This CDR3 is CASSVGLAGGYHEQYF. The CDR3 DNA is TGTGCCAGCAGTGTGGGACTAGCGGGAGGTTACCACGAGCAGTACTTC.

The chain combines TRBV28 with TRBJ1-2; 8 nucleotides align to TRBD1. The CDR3 is made up of 12 amino acids. CDR1 and CDR2 from the germline V gene are MDHEN and SYDVKM. The V segment lost 8 bases and the J segment 5 bases; nucleotides outside the gene matches: 4. CDR3 sequence reads: CASSGQEYGYTF. Here the CDR3 DNA reads TGTGCCAGCTCGGGACAGGAGTATGGCTACACCTTC.

V gene TRBV11-2 combines with J gene TRBJ2-2, with TRBD1 matching 8 bases. Per germline, CDR1 SGHAT and CDR2 FQNNGV. The trim removed 0 bases at V and 6 bases at J, leaving 9 bases unmatched. The CDR3 sequence is 17 residues long. DNA of the CDR3: TGTGCCAGCAGCTTAGAATCTGTGACAGGGGAGGCCGGGGAGCTGTTTTTT. This gives the protein CASSLESVTGEAGELFF.

This chain joins TRBV30 and TRBJ2-5; 7 positions match TRBD2. After removal of 0 bases from V and 5 bases from J, the junction contained 18 bases not matched to a gene. There are 18 residues in the CDR3. Germline V lookup: CDR1 GTSNPN, CDR2 SVGIG (reference sequence). CDR3 sequence reads: CAWSVLGAGSGFFETQYF. The CDR3 nucleotides read TGTGCCTGGAGTGTTCTAGGGGCGGGTAGCGGGTTTTTCGAGACCCAGTACTTC.

Only a few counts were recorded for this clone. Other nucleotide sequences from this sample produce the same CDR3. The rearrangement uses TRBV5-1 and TRBJ1-1; tentatively, D is TRBD1 (5 bases). Germline V lookup: CDR1 SGHRS, CDR2 YFSETQ. Trimming took off 2 bases at V and 1 base at J, with 12 bases between the two ends. The CDR3 totals 15 residues. The CDR3 coding sequence is TGCGCCAGCAGCTTAACAGGCCAAGGGAACACTGAAGCTTTCTTT. It encodes CASSLTGQGNTEAFF.

The chain carries TRBV2 and TRBJ2-5, with 8 bases fitting TRBD2. Germline V gene data show CDR1 as SNHLY and CDR2 as FYNNEI. The length of the CDR3 is 14 residues. The V and J ends lost 6 bases and 5 bases, in that order; junction bases with no gene match: 8. As DNA, the CDR3 is TGTGCCAGCAGCAAAGGGACTAGGCGGGAGACCCAGTACTTC. Translating it yields CASSKGTRRETQYF.

This chain links TRBV27 with TRBJ2-7, with 13 bases that match TRBD2. Germline-derived CDR1 and CDR2 are MNHEY and SMNVEV (reference sequence). Unmatched junction bases numbered 1, after V lost 6 bases and J lost 2 bases. The CDR3 has 14 residues. The CDR3, as DNA: TGTGCCAGCAGGGGGACTAGCGGGACCTACGAGCAGTACTTC. Its protein is CASRGTSGTYEQYF.

This clone was picked up a small number of times. The chain combines TRBV18 with TRBJ2-7, with D unresolved. The CDR3 is made up of 13 amino acids. Germline V CDR1 and CDR2: KGHSH, LQKENI. V was clipped by 3 bases and J by 1 base, with 7 bases between them. For the CDR3, the DNA is TGTGCCAGCTCACCGGGCATTTCCTACGAGCAGTACTTC. Amino acids: CASSPGISYEQYF.

This chain links TRBV5-1 with TRBJ2-7; no definite D call. The CDR3 spans 13 residues. The ends were cut back, 2 bases at V and 6 bases at J, with 12 bases in the middle. The germline gives CDR1 SGHRS, CDR2 YFSETQ. The CDR3 protein is CASSLPGGTEQYF. The CDR3 DNA reads as TGCGCCAGCAGCTTACCAGGTGGAACCGAGCAGTACTTC.

The V and J genes are TRBV12-3 or TRBV12-4 and TRBJ2-2; D remains ambiguous. There are 12 residues in the CDR3. V was pared by 5 bases and J by 2 bases, with 3 bases between. CDR3 loop: CASSINTGELFF. The CDR3 region has the DNA TGTGCCAGCAGTATAAACACCGGGGAGCTGTTTTTT.

V and J are TRBV4-1 and TRBJ1-1; TRBD1 aligns across 7 bases. CDR1 MGHRA and CDR2 YSYEKL come from the germline V gene. The ends lost 3 bases at V and 4 bases at J; junction bases unmatched: 8. The length of the CDR3 is 15 residues. CDR3 DNA: TGCGCCAGCAGCCAGCCCTACCCAGGGGGCACTGAAGCTTTCTTT. It codes for CASSQPYPGGTEAFF.

V and J are TRBV24-1 and TRBJ2-1, with 8 bases identical to TRBD2. Trimming cost V 0 bases and J 5 bases; bases outside gene matches: 11. Germline values: CDR1 KGHDR, CDR2 SFDVKD. The CDR3 runs to 18 residues. The CDR3 here is CATSDLPLGGRRDNEQFF. The CDR3 nucleotides are TGTGCCACCAGTGATTTGCCACTTGGCGGGAGGAGAGACAATGAGCAGTTCTTC.

This sequence joins TRBV23-1 and TRBJ2-1, with TRBD2 matching 14 bases. TRBV23-1 is placed among ORFs of uncertain function. V shed 8 bases, J shed 7 bases, and the junction held 1 base outside the gene matches. The CDR3 totals 13 residues. CDR3: CASGTSGRNEQFF. The DNA of the CDR3 is TGCGCCAGCGGGACTAGCGGGAGAAATGAGCAGTTCTTC.

The chain links TRBV11-2 to TRBJ2-2, with D perhaps TRBD1 (5 bases). V lost 0 bases and J 5 bases, leaving 16 bases between the germline ends. Germline values: CDR1 SGHAT, CDR2 FQNNGV. The CDR3 is made up of 17 amino acids. For the CDR3, the DNA is TGTGCCAGCAGCTTAGAGAGCCCATGGGGCGGTACCGGGGAGCTGTTTTTT. It encodes CASSLESPWGGTGELFF.

This clone appeared once. The chain joins TRBV27 to TRBJ1-1, with D unclear. Trimming took 4 bases from V and 6 from J, leaving 12 bases between them. Germline lookup yields CDR1 MNHEY and CDR2 SMNVEV (reference sequence). This CDR3 has 13 amino acids. CDR3 DNA sequence: TGTGCCAGCAGTTCCCAGTACCACGCTGAAGCTTTCTTT. It is translated as CASSSQYHAEAFF.

This chain joins TRBV29-1 and TRBJ2-7; D might be TRBD2 (5 bases). V shed 5 bases and J shed 6 bases, with 14 bases lying between them. The CDR3 totals 12 residues. Germline V gives CDR1 SQVTM, CDR2 ANQGSEA. Here the CDR3 reads CSVIYEGIEQYF. CDR3 sequence (DNA): TGCAGCGTTATCTACGAGGGAATCGAGCAGTACTTC.

This clone was picked up a small number of times. The rearrangement links TRBV11-1 to TRBJ1-2; D remains unclear. The CDR3 runs 16 residues. CDR1 and CDR2 (germline): SGHAT, FQDESV (reference sequence). Trimming removed 8 bases at V and 4 bases at J, with 23 bases between. CDR3: CASSYPAGGLAYGYTF. The CDR3 coding sequence is TGTGCCAGCTCTTACCCAGCGGGAGGGCTAGCCTATGGCTACACCTTC.

A few counts support this clone. The chain uses TRBV19 and TRBJ2-7; 8 nucleotides line up with TRBD1. V shed 6 bases, J shed 3 bases, and the junction held 10 bases outside the gene matches. Germline V lookup: CDR1 LNHDA, CDR2 SQIVND (reference sequence). The CDR3 loop spans 15 amino acids. This CDR3 reads CASRRSGQGDYEQYF. The CDR3 bases are TGTGCCAGTAGGAGATCTGGACAGGGTGACTACGAGCAGTACTTC.

The V call is TRBV2, the J call TRBJ1-1; possible D gene TRBD1, 6 bases. The CDR3 consists of 13 residues. Per the germline V gene, CDR1 is SNHLY and CDR2 is FYNNEI. V was shortened by 8 bases and J by 1 base, with 11 bases between the two germline ends. This CDR3 is CASEGQPNTEAFF. As DNA, the CDR3 is TGTGCCAGCGAAGGACAGCCGAACACTGAAGCTTTCTTT. Together with reference TRBV2 and TRBJ1-1, the CDR3 gives the full variable domain: EPEVTQTPSHQVTQMGQEVILRCVPISNHLYFYWYRQILGQKVEFLVSFYNNEISEKSEIFDDQFSVERPDGSNFTLKIRSTKLEDSAMYFCASEGQPNTEAFFGQGTRLTVV.

The chain recombines TRBV7-2 with TRBJ1-1, with TRBD1 identical over 8 bases. CDR1 and CDR2 (germline): SGHTA, FQGNSA. This CDR3 has 15 amino acids. The junction had 6 bases not matched to a gene; V was cut back by 1 base and J by 5 bases. CDR3 amino acids: CASSLGTGTRTEAFF. In DNA form, the CDR3 reads TGTGCCAGCAGCTTAGGGACAGGGACGAGAACTGAAGCTTTCTTT.

The genes are TRBV19 and TRBJ2-3; D ambiguous. The germline V gene encodes CDR1 LNHDA and CDR2 SQIVND (reference sequence). V was trimmed by 7 bases and J by 2 bases, leaving 4 bases between them. The CDR3 consists of 11 residues. The CDR3 protein is CASTNTDTQYF. DNA of the CDR3: TGTGCCAGTACCAACACAGATACGCAGTATTTT.

The chain recombines TRBV6-2 or TRBV6-3 with TRBJ1-5; 7 positions match TRBD1. Germline lookup yields CDR1 MNHEY and CDR2 SVGEGT. The CDR3 is 14 residues long. V shed 2 bases, J shed 7 bases, and the junction held 5 bases outside the gene matches. The CDR3 region is CASSYPTGSQPQHF. CDR3 DNA sequence: TGTGCCAGCAGTTACCCGACAGGGTCCCAGCCCCAGCATTTT.

This sequence joins TRBV4-3 and TRBJ1-2, with D unresolved. Germline values: CDR1 LGHNA, CDR2 YSLEER. Trimming pared 0 bases from V and 0 bases from J, leaving 8 bases between. The CDR3 has 15 residues. CDR3 DNA sequence: TGCGCCAGCAGCCAAGATCCTAAAGCTAACTATGGCTACACCTTC. This gives the protein CASSQDPKANYGYTF.

The chain employs TRBV2 and TRBJ1-4; D ambiguous. CDR3 length: 14 residues. Germline V CDR1 and CDR2: SNHLY, FYNNEI. V lost 4 bases, J lost 5 bases, and 11 bases lay in between. CDR3 nucleotide sequence: TGTGCCAGCAGTGCCGTACAGCTAAATGAAAAACTGTTTTTT. Translated, it gives CASSAVQLNEKLFF.

The V and J genes are TRBV10-2 and TRBJ2-1, with D hard to call. Per the germline V gene, CDR1 is WSHSY and CDR2 is SAAADI. Trimming took off 8 bases at V and 5 bases at J, with 7 bases between the two ends. CDR3 length: 11 amino acids. The DNA of the CDR3 is TGCGCCAGCCTATCGAACAATGAGCAGTTCTTC. Translating it yields CASLSNNEQFF.

This chain links TRBV10-2 with TRBJ1-2, with TRBD1 matching 7 bases. V lost 7 bases and J lost 1; bases outside the gene matches: 3. The CDR3 totals 13 residues. CDR1 and CDR2 (germline): WSHSY, SAAADI. The CDR3 spells CASTRDSNYGYTF. CDR3 nucleotide sequence: TGCGCCAGCACTAGGGACAGTAACTATGGCTACACCTTC.

This chain joins TRBV24-1 and TRBJ2-7, with 9 nucleotides matching TRBD1. V gave up 4 bases and J gave up 3 bases; unmatched junction bases: 3. The V gene's germline CDR1 is KGHDR and CDR2 SFDVKD. This CDR3 has 14 residues. The CDR3 DNA reads as TGTGCCACCAGTGAGGGGGGACAGGGCTACGAGCAGTACTTC. The encoded protein is CATSEGGQGYEQYF.

CDR3 DNA: TGTGCCAGCAGCGAGGACATTTGGTACCAAGAGACCCAGTACTTC. This sequence encodes CASSEDIWYQETQYF. The chain has TRBV9 and TRBJ2-5; tentative D call: TRBD1 (5 bases). The CDR3 spans 15 residues. Germline V gene data show CDR1 as SGDLS and CDR2 as YYNGEE. The germline V and J ends were trimmed by 3 bases and 0 bases, with 12 bases remaining between them.